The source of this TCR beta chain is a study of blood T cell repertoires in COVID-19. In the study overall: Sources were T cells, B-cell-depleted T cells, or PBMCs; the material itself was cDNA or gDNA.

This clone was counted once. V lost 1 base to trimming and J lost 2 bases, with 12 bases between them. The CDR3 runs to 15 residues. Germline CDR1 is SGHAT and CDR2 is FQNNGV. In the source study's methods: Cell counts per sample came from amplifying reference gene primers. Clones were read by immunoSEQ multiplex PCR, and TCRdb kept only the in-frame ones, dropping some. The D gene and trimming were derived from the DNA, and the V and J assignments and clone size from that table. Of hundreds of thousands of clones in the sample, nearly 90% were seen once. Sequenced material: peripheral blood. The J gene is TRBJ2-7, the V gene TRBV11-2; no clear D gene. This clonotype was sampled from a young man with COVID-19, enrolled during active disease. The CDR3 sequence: CASSLVSLVTYEQYF. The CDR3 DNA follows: TGTGCCAGCAGCTTAGTGAGCCTAGTTACCTACGAGCAGTACTTC.